The next 9 T cell receptor beta chains were all read from a single sample in a study of shared clonotypes between healthy human individuals. Assay: immunoSEQ multiplex PCR; the TCRdb copy retains only in-frame clones and omits some. Of approximately 2,300,000 clones in the sample, roughly 90% were seen once. Sequenced sample: naive CD4+ T cells from PBMCs. Subset reported: CD45RA+ positively selected. These receptors were taken from a man younger than 35 in good health. Some clones in this sample may be carry-over from other donors' samples.

This chain connects TRBV5-4 to TRBJ1-2, with 8 positions matching TRBD1. Germline-derived CDR1 and CDR2 are SGHNT and YYREEE (reference sequence). This CDR3 has 15 amino acids. V gave up 2 bases and J gave up 5 bases; unmatched junction bases: 8. In nucleotides, the CDR3 is TGTGCCAGCAGCTTCAAGACAGGGGTAATATATGGCTACACCTTC. Its translation: CASSFKTGVIYGYTF.

The rearrangement links TRBV2 to TRBJ1-1; 9 bases are shared with TRBD1. Germline CDR1 SNHLY, CDR2 FYNNEI. The CDR3 sequence is 15 residues long. V lost 7 bases, J lost 5 bases, and 11 bases stayed unmatched. This CDR3 reads CASMGARDRETEAFF. CDR3 bases: TGTGCCAGCATGGGGGCCCGGGACAGGGAGACTGAAGCTTTCTTT.

The chain couples TRBV9 to TRBJ2-3, with D unclear. The CDR3 runs 16 residues. The germline V gene encodes CDR1 SGDLS and CDR2 YYNGEE. V lost 0 bases to trimming and J lost 1 base, with 12 bases between them. CDR3: CASSVDGRVGTDTQYF. CDR3 nucleotide sequence: TGTGCCAGCAGCGTAGATGGACGCGTGGGCACAGATACGCAGTATTTT.

The chain couples TRBV7-9 to TRBJ1-2; D not resolved. Per germline, CDR1 SEHNR and CDR2 FQNEAQ (reference sequence). Trimming cost V 5 bases and J 7 bases, with 23 bases left between them. The CDR3 extends over 16 amino acids. The CDR3 sequence is CASSRAYVGHLGGYTF. CDR3 DNA: TGTGCCAGCAGCCGGGCTTACGTAGGGCACTTAGGTGGCTACACCTTC.

This chain connects TRBV19 to TRBJ2-1; the match to TRBD2 covers 9 bases. V was clipped by 4 bases and J by 5 bases; unmatched bases: 9. CDR1 LNHDA and CDR2 SQIVND come from the germline V gene (reference sequence). This CDR3 has 16 residues. This chain's CDR3 is CASSSPSGILNNEQFF. The CDR3 DNA follows: TGTGCCAGTAGTAGTCCTAGCGGGATTCTAAACAATGAGCAGTTCTTC.

The V call is TRBV27, the J call TRBJ2-3; TRBD1 agrees at 8 bases. The J segment lost 0 bases and the V segment lost 4 bases, leaving 6 bases of the junction unmatched. This CDR3 comprises 16 residues. Germline V lookup: CDR1 MNHEY, CDR2 SMNVEV (reference sequence). In DNA form, the CDR3 reads TGTGCCAGCAGTTCCCCGGGACAGGCTAGCACAGATACGCAGTATTTT. Protein product: CASSSPGQASTDTQYF.

The chain couples TRBV5-4 to TRBJ2-1; 8 bases align to TRBD1. J gave up 0 bases and V 2 bases, and 7 bases lay outside the gene matches. The CDR3 covers 17 residues. The V gene's germline CDR1 is SGHNT and CDR2 YYREEE (reference sequence). The CDR3 coding sequence is TGTGCCAGCAGCTTTGGGACAGGCTCGAGCTCCTACAATGAGCAGTTCTTC. Its protein product is CASSFGTGSSSYNEQFF.

This clone was seen only a few times. This chain connects TRBV4-1 to TRBJ1-5; 8 bases map to TRBD1. In germline, CDR1 is MGHRA, CDR2 YSYEKL. CDR3 size: 15 residues. The J segment lost 7 bases and the V segment lost 3 bases, leaving 8 bases of the junction unmatched. The DNA for the CDR3 is TGCGCCAGCAGCCACCAGGGGGCACCTCTCCAGCCCCAGCATTTT. This codes for CASSHQGAPLQPQHF.

This chain uses TRBV5-1 with TRBJ1-4; 8 positions match TRBD1. This CDR3 is built from 17 residues. Unmatched junction bases numbered 19, after V lost 4 bases and J lost 11 bases. CDR1 and CDR2 (germline): SGHRS, YFSETQ. CDR3 loop: CASSLGQGGNVNEKLFF. As DNA, the CDR3 is TGCGCCAGCAGCCTAGGACAGGGTGGGAACGTGAACGAGAAACTGTTTTTT.